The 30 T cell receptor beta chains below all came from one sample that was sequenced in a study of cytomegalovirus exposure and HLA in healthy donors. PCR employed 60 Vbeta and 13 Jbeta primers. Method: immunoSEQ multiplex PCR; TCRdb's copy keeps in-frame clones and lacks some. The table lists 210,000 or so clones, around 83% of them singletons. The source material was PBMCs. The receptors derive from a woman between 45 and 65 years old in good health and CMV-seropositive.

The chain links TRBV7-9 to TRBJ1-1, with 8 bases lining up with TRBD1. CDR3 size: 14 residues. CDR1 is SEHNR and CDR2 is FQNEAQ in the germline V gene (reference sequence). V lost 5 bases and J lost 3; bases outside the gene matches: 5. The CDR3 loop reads CASSHGQGHTEAFF. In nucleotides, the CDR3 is TGTGCCAGCAGCCACGGACAGGGTCACACTGAAGCTTTCTTT.

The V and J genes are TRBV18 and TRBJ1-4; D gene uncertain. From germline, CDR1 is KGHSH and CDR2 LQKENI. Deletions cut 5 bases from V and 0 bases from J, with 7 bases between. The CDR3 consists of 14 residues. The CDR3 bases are TGTGCCAGCTCAAAGACAACAACTAATGAAAAACTGTTTTTT. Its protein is CASSKTTTNEKLFF.

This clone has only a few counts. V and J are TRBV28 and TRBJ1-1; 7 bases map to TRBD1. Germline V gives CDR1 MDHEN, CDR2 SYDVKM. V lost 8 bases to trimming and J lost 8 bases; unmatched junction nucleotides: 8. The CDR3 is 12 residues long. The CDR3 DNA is TGTGCCAGCGACCCCGAGACAGGGGAAGCTTTCTTT. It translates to CASDPETGEAFF.

In nucleotides, the CDR3 is TGTGCCAGCAGTGAATGGGGGGGTTACGTAAATTCACCCCTCCACTTT. Translation gives CASSEWGGYVNSPLHF. The chain employs TRBV2 and TRBJ1-6; a possible D gene is TRBD1 (5 bases). From germline, CDR1 is SNHLY and CDR2 FYNNEI. V was cut by 2 bases and J by 7 bases, with 15 bases left in between. The CDR3 totals 16 residues.

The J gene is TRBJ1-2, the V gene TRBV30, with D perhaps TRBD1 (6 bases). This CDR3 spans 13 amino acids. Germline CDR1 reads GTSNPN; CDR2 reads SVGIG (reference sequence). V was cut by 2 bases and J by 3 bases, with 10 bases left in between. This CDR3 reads CAWSLGGDYGYTF. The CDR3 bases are TGTGCCTGGAGTCTAGGGGGGGACTATGGCTACACCTTC.

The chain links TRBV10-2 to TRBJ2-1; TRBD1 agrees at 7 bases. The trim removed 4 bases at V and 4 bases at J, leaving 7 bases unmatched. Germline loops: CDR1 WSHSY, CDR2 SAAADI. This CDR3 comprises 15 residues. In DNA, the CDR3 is TGCGCCAGCAGTGCTCAAGGGACAGTATACAATGAGCAGTTCTTC. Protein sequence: CASSAQGTVYNEQFF.

For the CDR3, the DNA is TGTGCCAGCAGCTTAGCGGGGGGTGAAGGGAAGCAAGACTATGGCTACACCTTC. It specifies CASSLAGGEGKQDYGYTF. The V and J genes are TRBV5-8 and TRBJ1-2; the D gene is possibly TRBD1 (5 bases). The CDR3 loop spans 18 amino acids. V was clipped by 2 bases and J by 3 bases, with 23 bases between them. The germline V gene encodes CDR1 SGHTS and CDR2 YDEGEE.

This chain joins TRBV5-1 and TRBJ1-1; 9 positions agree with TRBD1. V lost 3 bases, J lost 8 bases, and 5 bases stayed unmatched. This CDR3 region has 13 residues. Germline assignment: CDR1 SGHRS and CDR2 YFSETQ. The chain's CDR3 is CASSWGTGREAFF. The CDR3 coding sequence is TGCGCCAGCAGCTGGGGGACAGGGAGGGAAGCTTTCTTT.

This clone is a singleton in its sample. The CDR3 coding sequence is TGTGCCAGCAGCCCGACAGGGACAGCGAGTGGAGTGGATACGCAGTATTTT. Its translation is CASSPTGTASGVDTQYF. The V call is TRBV7-9, the J call TRBJ2-3; 7 bases fit TRBD1. Germline V gives CDR1 SEHNR, CDR2 FQNEAQ (reference sequence). CDR3 size: 17 residues. V dropped 5 bases and J dropped 6; count of bases not matched to a gene: 17.

The DNA of the CDR3 is TGTGCCATCAGTGCAGGGGGAAATTCACCCCTCCACTTT. This sequence encodes CAISAGGNSPLHF. This chain uses TRBV10-3 with TRBJ1-6; 7 bases line up with TRBD1. The CDR3 runs 13 residues. Germline lookup yields CDR1 ENHRY and CDR2 SYGVKD. J lost 7 bases, V lost 4 bases, and 1 base had no gene match.

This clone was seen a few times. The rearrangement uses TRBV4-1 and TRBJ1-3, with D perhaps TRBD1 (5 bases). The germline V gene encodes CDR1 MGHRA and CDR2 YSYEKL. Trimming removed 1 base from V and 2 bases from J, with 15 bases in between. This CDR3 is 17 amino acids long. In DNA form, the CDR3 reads TGCGCCAGCAGCCAAGGAACTATTAGGGGAACTGGAAACACCATATATTTT. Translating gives CASSQGTIRGTGNTIYF.

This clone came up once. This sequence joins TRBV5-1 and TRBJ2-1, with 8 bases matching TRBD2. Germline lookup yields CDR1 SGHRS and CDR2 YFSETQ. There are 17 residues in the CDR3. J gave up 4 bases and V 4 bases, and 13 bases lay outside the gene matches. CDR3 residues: CASSQFYGRGGYNEQFF. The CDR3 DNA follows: TGCGCCAGCAGCCAATTTTACGGACGCGGGGGGTACAATGAGCAGTTCTTC.

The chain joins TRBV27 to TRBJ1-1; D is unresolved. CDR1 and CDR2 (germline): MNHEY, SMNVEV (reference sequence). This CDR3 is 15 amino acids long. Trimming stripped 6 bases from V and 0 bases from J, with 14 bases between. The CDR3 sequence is CASRRRPDMNTEAFF. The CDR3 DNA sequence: TGTGCCAGCAGGCGACGGCCCGACATGAACACTGAAGCTTTCTTT.

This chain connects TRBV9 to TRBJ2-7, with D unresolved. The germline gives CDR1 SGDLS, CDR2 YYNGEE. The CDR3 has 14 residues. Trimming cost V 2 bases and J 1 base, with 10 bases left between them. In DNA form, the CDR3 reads TGTGCCAGCAGCGTCGCAGGCCTTTCCTACGAGCAGTACTTC. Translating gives CASSVAGLSYEQYF.

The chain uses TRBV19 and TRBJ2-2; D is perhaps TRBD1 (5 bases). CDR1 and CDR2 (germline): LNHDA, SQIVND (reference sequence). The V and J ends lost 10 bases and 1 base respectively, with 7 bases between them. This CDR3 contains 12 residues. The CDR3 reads CATQGNTGELFF. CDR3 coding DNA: TGTGCCACCCAGGGGAACACCGGGGAGCTGTTTTTT.

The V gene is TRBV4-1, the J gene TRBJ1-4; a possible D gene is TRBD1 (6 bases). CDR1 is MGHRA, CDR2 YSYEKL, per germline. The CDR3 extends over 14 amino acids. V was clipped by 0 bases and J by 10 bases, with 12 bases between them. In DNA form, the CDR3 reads TGCGCCAGCAGCCAAGACAGGGGATTAGGAAAACTGTTTTTT. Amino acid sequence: CASSQDRGLGKLFF.

CDR3 DNA sequence: TGTGCCAGCAGCTTGGCCGGGAGCTCCTACGAGCAGTACTTC. It yields the protein CASSLAGSSYEQYF. V and J are TRBV7-8 and TRBJ2-5; possibly TRBD2 for D (6 bases). The J call may not be correct, given that the DNA end is closer to TRBJ2-7. Germline values: CDR1 SGHVS, CDR2 FQNEAQ. The CDR3 runs to 14 residues.

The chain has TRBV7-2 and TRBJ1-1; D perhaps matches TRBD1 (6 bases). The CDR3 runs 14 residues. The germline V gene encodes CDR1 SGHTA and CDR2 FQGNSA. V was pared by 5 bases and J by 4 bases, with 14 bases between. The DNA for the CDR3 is TGTGCCAGCAGCCATCCGGGGGGCAGCACTGAAGCTTTCTTT. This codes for CASSHPGGSTEAFF.

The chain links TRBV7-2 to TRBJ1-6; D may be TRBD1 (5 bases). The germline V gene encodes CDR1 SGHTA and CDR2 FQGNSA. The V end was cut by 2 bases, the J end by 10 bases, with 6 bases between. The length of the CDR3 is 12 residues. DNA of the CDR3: TGTGCCAGCAGCTTATCAGGGTCACCCCTCCACTTT. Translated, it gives CASSLSGSPLHF.

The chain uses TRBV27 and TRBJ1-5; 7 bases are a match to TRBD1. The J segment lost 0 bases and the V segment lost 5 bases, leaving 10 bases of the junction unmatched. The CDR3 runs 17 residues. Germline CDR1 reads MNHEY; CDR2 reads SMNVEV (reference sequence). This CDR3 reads CASSITRTGGSNQPQHF. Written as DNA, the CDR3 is TGTGCCAGCAGTATTACCCGGACAGGCGGTAGCAATCAGCCCCAGCATTTT.

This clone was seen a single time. In DNA, the CDR3 is TGTGCCAGCAGCCAAGATCCGAGGACAGTCCTCGTCACCTTC. Translated, it gives CASSQDPRTVLVTF. The rearrangement uses TRBV4-2 and TRBJ1-2; a possible D gene is TRBD1 (6 bases). Germline assignment: CDR1 LGHNA and CDR2 YNFKEQ. V was pared by 0 bases and J by 13 bases, with 18 bases between. The CDR3 loop spans 14 amino acids.

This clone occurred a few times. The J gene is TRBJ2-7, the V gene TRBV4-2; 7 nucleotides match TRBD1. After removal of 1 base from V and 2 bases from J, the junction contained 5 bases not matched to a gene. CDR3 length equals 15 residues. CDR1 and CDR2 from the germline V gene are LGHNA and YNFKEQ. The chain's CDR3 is CASSQGQGEAYEQYF. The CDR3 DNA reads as TGTGCCAGCAGCCAAGGGCAGGGGGAAGCCTACGAGCAGTACTTC.

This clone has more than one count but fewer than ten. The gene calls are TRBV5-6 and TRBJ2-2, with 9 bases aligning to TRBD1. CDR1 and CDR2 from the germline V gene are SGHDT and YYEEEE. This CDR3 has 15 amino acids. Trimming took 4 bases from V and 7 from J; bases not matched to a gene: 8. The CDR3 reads CASSGRDRAIGELFF. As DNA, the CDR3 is TGTGCCAGCAGCGGCCGGGACAGGGCCATCGGGGAGCTGTTTTTT.

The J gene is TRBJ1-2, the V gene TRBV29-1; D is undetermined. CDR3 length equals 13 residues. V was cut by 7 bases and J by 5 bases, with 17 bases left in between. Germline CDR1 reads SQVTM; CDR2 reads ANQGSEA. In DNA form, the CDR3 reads TGCAGCGCCGCTAACGACTGGATGTATGGCTACACCTTC. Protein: CSAANDWMYGYTF.

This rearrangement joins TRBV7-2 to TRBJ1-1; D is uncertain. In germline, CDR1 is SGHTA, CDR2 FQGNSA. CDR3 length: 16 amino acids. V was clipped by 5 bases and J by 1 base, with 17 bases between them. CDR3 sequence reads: CASSKSVPRPNTEAFF. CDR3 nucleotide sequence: TGTGCCAGCAGCAAAAGTGTTCCTAGACCGAACACTGAAGCTTTCTTT.

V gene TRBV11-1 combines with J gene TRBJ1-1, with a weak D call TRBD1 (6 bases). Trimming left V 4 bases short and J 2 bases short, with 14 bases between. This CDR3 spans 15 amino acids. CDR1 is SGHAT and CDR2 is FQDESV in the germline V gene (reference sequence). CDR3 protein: CASSYHRQANTEAFF. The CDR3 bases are TGTGCCAGCAGCTACCACCGACAGGCTAACACTGAAGCTTTCTTT.

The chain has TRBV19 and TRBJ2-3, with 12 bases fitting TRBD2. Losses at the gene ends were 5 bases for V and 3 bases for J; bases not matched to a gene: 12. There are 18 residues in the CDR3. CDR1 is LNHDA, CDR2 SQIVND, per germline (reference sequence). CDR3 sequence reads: CASSPLRLAGAATDTQYF. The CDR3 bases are TGTGCCAGTAGTCCCTTACGACTAGCGGGGGCCGCTACAGATACGCAGTATTTT.

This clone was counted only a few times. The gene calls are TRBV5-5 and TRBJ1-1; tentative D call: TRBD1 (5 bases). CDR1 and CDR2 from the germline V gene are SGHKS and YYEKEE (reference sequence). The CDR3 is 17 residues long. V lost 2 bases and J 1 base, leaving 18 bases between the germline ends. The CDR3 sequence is CASSFRSSGRENTEAFF. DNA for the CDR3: TGTGCCAGCAGCTTTAGGTCGTCAGGGAGGGAGAACACTGAAGCTTTCTTT.

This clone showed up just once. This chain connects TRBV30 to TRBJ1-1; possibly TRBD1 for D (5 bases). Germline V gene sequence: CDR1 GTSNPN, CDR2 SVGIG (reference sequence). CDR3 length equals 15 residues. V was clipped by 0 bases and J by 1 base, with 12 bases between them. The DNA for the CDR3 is TGTGCCTGGAGTGTTCTGGAGGGGTCGAACACTGAAGCTTTCTTT. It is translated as CAWSVLEGSNTEAFF.

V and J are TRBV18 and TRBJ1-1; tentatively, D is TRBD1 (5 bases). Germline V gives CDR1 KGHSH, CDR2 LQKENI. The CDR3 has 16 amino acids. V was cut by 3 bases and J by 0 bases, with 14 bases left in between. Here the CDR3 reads CASSPLWGGMNTEAFF. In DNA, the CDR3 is TGTGCCAGCTCACCCTTGTGGGGCGGGATGAACACTGAAGCTTTCTTT. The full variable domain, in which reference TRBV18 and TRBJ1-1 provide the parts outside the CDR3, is NAGVMQNPRHLVRRRGQEARLRCSPMKGHSHVYWYRQLPEEGLKFMVYLQKENIIDESGMPKERFSAEFPKEGPSILRIQQVVRGDSAAYFCASSPLWGGMNTEAFFGQGTRLTVV.